Each of the 8 T cell receptor beta chains below was sequenced from the same sample in a study of T cell responses to AZD1222 COVID-19 vaccine. Libraries were prepared by immunoSEQ multiplex PCR; TCRdb keeps only in-frame clonotypes and omits some of them. The table has approximately 90,000 clones, around nine tenths seen once; the top ten hold about 6.1%. The material was peripheral blood, obtained 28 days after the second AZD1222 dose. Receptors were obtained from an adult who received the AZD1222 COVID-19 vaccine.

This chain links TRBV29-1 with TRBJ1-1; D unresolved. The V end was cut by 1 base, the J end by 1 base, with 10 bases between. Germline V CDR1 and CDR2: SQVTM, ANQGSEA. The CDR3 loop spans 14 amino acids. The CDR3 loop reads CSVEVAGRNTEAFF. Written as DNA, the CDR3 is TGCAGCGTTGAAGTAGCGGGGAGGAACACTGAAGCTTTCTTT.

In its sample, this clone was seen once. This chain links TRBV2 with TRBJ1-5; D is undetermined. Trimming cost V 5 bases and J 2 bases, with 10 bases left between them. This CDR3 is 14 amino acids long. Germline loops: CDR1 SNHLY, CDR2 FYNNEI. CDR3 residues: CASSIEGGNQPQHF. CDR3 DNA sequence: TGTGCCAGCAGTATTGAGGGAGGCAATCAGCCCCAGCATTTT.

The chain uses TRBV7-9 and TRBJ2-5, with unresolved D. CDR3 size: 12 residues. CDR1 and CDR2 (germline): SEHNR, FQNEAQ (reference sequence). V shed 1 base and J shed 5 bases, with 5 bases lying between them. The CDR3 sequence is CASSLGAETQYF. For the CDR3, the DNA is TGTGCCAGCAGCTTAGGGGCGGAGACCCAGTACTTC.

J is TRBJ1-2 and V is TRBV5-4; D might be TRBD1 (5 bases). This CDR3 spans 15 amino acids. In germline, CDR1 is SGHNT, CDR2 YYREEE (reference sequence). The V end was cut by 0 bases, the J end by 0 bases, with 9 bases between. For the CDR3, the DNA is TGTGCCAGCAGCTTGGTCCCAGGGTCTAACTATGGCTACACCTTC. Translating it yields CASSLVPGSNYGYTF.

V usage is TRBV5-6 and J usage is TRBJ1-2; unclear D gene. CDR1 and CDR2 (germline): SGHDT, YYEEEE. Trimming left V 1 base short and J 7 bases short, with 14 bases between. CDR3 length: 14 amino acids. Here the CDR3 reads CASSLLGSGGGYTF. The CDR3 nucleotides are TGTGCCAGCAGCTTGTTGGGGAGCGGCGGTGGCTACACCTTC.

The rearrangement uses TRBV19 and TRBJ1-4; D is unresolved. Germline values: CDR1 LNHDA, CDR2 SQIVND (reference sequence). Trimming cost V 8 bases and J 3 bases, with 13 bases left between them. The CDR3 extends over 14 amino acids. In nucleotides, the CDR3 is TGTGCCAGTTCCAGCTCTGTTTCTAATGAAAAACTGTTTTTT. It encodes CASSSSVSNEKLFF. The full variable domain, completed using reference TRBV19 and TRBJ1-4, is DGGITQSPKYLFRKEGQNVTLSCEQNLNHDAMYWYRQDPGQGLRLIYYSQIVNDFQKGDIAEGYSVSREKKESFPLTVTSAQKNPTAFYLCASSSSVSNEKLFFGSGTQLSVL.

The chain uses TRBV14 and TRBJ2-3; D is possibly TRBD2 (5 bases). The CDR3 runs 15 residues. Germline CDR1 is SGHDN and CDR2 is FVKESK. The V gene lost 0 bases and the J gene lost 2 bases, with 9 bases spanning the gap. DNA for the CDR3: TGTGCCAGCAGCCAAGATGACTATTACACAGATACGCAGTATTTT. Protein: CASSQDDYYTDTQYF.

The V gene is TRBV19, the J gene TRBJ1-4; TRBD1 might be the D (5 bases). The CDR3 has 13 amino acids. The V and J ends lost 5 bases and 8 bases respectively, with 12 bases between them. Germline CDR1 LNHDA, CDR2 SQIVND (reference sequence). The CDR3 DNA follows: TGTGCCAGTAGTTTTGTGGGACTCGAAAAACTGTTTTTT. Translating it yields CASSFVGLEKLFF.